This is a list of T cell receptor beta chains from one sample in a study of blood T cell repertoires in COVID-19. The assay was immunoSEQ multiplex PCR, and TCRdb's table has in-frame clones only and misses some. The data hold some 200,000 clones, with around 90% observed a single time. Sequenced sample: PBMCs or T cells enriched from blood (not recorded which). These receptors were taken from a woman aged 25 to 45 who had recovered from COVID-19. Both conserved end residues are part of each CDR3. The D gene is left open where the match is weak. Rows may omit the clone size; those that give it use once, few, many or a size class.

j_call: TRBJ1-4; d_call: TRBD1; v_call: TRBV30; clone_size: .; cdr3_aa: CASSRGQGANEKLFF; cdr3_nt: TGTGCCTCTAGTCGTGGACAGGGGGCTAATGAAAAACTGTTTTTT
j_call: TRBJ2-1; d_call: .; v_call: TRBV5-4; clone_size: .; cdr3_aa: CASSFGTVGGGNEQFF; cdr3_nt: TGTGCCAGCAGCTTCGGTACGGTGGGGGGTGGCAATGAGCAGTTCTTC
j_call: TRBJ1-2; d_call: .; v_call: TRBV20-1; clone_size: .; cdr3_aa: CSARSGYGYTF; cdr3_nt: TGCAGTGCTAGATCCGGCTATGGCTACACCTTC
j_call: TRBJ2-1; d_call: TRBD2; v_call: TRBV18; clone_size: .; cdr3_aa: CASSGGGSDNEQFF; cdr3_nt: TGTGCCAGCTCCGGGGGAGGGTCGGACAATGAGCAGTTCTTC
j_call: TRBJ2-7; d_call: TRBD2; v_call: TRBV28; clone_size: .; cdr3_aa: CASSATSGRGRYEQYF; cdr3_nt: TGTGCCAGCAGTGCGACTAGCGGGAGAGGGAGGTACGAGCAGTACTTC
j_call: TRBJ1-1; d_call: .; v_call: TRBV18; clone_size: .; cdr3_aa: CASSPDSEGFREAFF; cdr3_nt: TGTGCCAGCTCACCCGATTCGGAGGGCTTCCGTGAAGCTTTCTTT
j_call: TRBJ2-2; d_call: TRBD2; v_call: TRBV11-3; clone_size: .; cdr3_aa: CASSLASGVDTGELFF; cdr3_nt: TGTGCCAGCAGCTTAGCTAGCGGGGTTGACACCGGGGAGCTGTTTTTT
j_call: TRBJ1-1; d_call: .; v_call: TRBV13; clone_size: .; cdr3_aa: CASSPGRAMNTEAFF; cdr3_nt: TGTGCCAGCAGCCCAGGGAGGGCCATGAACACTGAAGCTTTCTTT
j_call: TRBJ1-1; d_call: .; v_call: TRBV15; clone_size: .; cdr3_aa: CATRLAGNTEAFF; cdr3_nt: TGTGCCACCAGGTTGGCGGGGAACACTGAAGCTTTCTTT
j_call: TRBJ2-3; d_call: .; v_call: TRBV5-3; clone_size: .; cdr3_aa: CARSTDSTSTDTQYF; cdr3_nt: TGTGCCAGAAGCACAGACAGCACCTCTACAGATACGCAGTATTTT
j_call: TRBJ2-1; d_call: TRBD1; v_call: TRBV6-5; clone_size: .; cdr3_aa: CASSYSTGGNEQFF; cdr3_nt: TGTGCCAGCAGTTACTCGACAGGGGGCAATGAGCAGTTCTTC
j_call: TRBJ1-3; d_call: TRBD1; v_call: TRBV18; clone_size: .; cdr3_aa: CASSPKPPGQISGNTIYF; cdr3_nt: TGTGCCAGCTCCCCAAAACCCCCGGGACAGATCTCTGGAAACACCATATATTTT
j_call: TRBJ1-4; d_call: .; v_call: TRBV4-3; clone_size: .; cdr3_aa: CASSEDSDNEKLFF; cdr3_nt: TGCGCCAGCAGCGAGGACAGTGATAATGAAAAACTGTTTTTT
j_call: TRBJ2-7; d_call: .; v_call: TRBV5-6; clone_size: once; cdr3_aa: CASSLARISYPREQYF; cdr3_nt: TGTGCCAGCAGCTTGGCTAGGATCTCATACCCTAGAGAGCAGTACTTC
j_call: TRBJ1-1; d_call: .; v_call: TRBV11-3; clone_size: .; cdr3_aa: CASSPFSDTEAFF; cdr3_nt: TGTGCCAGCAGCCCCTTCTCTGACACTGAAGCTTTCTTT
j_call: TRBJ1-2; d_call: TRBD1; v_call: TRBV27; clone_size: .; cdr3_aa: CASSGQGFSYTF; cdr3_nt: TGTGCCAGCAGTGGACAGGGGTTTAGCTACACCTTC
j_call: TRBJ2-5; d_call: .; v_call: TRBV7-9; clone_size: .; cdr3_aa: CASSKREIQETQYF; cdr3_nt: TGTGCCAGCAGCAAAAGAGAGATACAAGAGACCCAGTACTTC
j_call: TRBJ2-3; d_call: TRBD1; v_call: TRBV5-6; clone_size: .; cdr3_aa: CASSFPPGTEQADTQYF; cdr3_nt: TGTGCCAGCAGCTTTCCCCCCGGGACAGAACAGGCAGATACGCAGTATTTT
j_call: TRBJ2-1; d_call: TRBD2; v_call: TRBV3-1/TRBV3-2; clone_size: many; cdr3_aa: CASSQGGGLAGLGDFF; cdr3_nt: TGTGCCAGCAGCCAAGGGGGGGGACTAGCGGGACTTGGAGATTTCTTC
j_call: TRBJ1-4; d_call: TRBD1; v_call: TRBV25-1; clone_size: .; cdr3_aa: CASSGPTGVATNEKLFF; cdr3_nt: TGTGCCAGCAGTGGCCCGACAGGGGTTGCAACTAATGAAAAACTGTTTTTT
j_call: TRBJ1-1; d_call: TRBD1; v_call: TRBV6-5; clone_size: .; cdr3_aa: CASSSTGGTEAFF; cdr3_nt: TGTGCCAGCAGTTCGACAGGGGGCACTGAAGCTTTCTTT
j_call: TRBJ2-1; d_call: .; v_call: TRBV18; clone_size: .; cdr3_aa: CASSPNYSSYNEQFF; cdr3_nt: TGTGCCAGCTCACCAAACTATAGCTCCTACAATGAGCAGTTCTTC
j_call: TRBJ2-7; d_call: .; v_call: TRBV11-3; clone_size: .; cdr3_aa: CASSPISYEQYF; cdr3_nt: TGTGCCAGCAGCCCAATCAGCTACGAGCAGTACTTC
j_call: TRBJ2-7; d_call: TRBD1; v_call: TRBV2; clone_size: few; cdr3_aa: CASSLDRAYEQYF; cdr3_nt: TGTGCCAGCAGCCTTGACAGGGCCTACGAGCAGTACTTC
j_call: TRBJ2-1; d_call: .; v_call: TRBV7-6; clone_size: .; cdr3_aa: CASSFTNEQFF; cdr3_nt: TGTGCCAGCAGCTTCACTAATGAGCAGTTCTTC
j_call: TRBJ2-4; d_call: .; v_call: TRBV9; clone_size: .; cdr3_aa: CASSPSGTLNIQYF; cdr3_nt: TGTGCCAGCAGCCCCTCCGGGACTTTAAACATTCAGTACTTC
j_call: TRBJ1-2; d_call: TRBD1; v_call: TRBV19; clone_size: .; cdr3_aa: CATRTGNYGYTF; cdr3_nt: TGTGCCACCCGGACAGGGAACTATGGCTACACCTTC
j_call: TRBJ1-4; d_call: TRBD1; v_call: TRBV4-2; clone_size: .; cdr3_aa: CASSWTGEANEKLFF; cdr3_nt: TGTGCCAGCAGCTGGACAGGAGAGGCTAATGAAAAACTGTTTTTT
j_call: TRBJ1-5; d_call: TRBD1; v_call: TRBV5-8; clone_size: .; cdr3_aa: CASSLDRGANQPQHF; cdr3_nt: TGTGCCAGCAGCTTGGACAGGGGGGCCAATCAGCCCCAGCATTTT
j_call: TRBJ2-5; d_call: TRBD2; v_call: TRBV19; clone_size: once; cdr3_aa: CASSPGTSETQYF; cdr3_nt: TGTGCCAGTAGCCCCGGGACTAGCGAGACCCAGTACTTC
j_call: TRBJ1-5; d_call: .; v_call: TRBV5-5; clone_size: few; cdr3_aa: CASSLGASLPILPQHF; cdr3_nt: TGTGCCAGCAGCTTGGGAGCAAGCCTCCCGATCCTGCCCCAGCATTTT
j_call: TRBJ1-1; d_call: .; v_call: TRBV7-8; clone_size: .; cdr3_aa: CANRDILNTEAFF; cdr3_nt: TGTGCTAATAGGGACATTCTGAACACTGAAGCTTTCTTT
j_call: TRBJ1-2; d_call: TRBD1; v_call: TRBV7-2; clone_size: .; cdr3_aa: CASSPTGRGTYGYTF; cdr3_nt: TGTGCCAGCAGCCCGACGGGCAGGGGGACCTATGGCTACACCTTC
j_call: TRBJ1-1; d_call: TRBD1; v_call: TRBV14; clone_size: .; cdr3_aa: CASSPQGDEEAFF; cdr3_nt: TGTGCCAGCAGCCCCCAGGGGGATGAGGAAGCTTTCTTT
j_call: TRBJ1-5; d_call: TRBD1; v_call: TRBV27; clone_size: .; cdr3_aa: CASSHGTANQPQHF; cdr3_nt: TGTGCCTCTAGTCACGGGACAGCGAATCAGCCCCAGCATTTT
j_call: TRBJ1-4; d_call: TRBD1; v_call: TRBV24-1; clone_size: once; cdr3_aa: CATSDRGTGTTNEKLFF; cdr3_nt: TGTGCCACCAGTGATCGGGGGACAGGAACAACTAATGAAAAACTGTTTTTT
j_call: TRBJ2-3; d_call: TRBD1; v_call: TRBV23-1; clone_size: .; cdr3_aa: CASSQSRQGAPDTQYF; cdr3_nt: TGCGCCAGCAGTCAATCGAGGCAGGGGGCCCCAGATACGCAGTATTTT
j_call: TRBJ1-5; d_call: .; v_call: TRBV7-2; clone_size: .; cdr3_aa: CASSLAQGHQPQHF; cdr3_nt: TGTGCCAGCAGCTTAGCACAGGGTCATCAGCCCCAGCATTTT
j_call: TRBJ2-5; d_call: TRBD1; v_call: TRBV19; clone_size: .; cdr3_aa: CASSMGQGYQETQYF; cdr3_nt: TGTGCCAGTAGCATGGGACAGGGGTACCAAGAGACCCAGTACTTC
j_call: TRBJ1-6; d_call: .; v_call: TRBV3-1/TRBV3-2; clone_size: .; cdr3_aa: CASSVMTGNSPLHF; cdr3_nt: TGTGCCAGCAGTGTTATGACAGGCAATTCACCCCTCCACTTT
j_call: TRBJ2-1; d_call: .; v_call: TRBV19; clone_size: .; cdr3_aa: CASSPSSQGTDNEQFF; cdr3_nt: TGTGCCAGTAGTCCCTCGTCCCAGGGTACAGACAATGAGCAGTTCTTC
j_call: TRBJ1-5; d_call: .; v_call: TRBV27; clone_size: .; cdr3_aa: CASSFEGNQPQHF; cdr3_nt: TGTGCCAGCAGTTTCGAGGGAAATCAGCCCCAGCATTTT
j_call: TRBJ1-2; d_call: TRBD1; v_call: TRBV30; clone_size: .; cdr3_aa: CAWRGQGSTNYGYTF; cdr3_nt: TGTGCCTGGAGGGGACAGGGGAGTACTAACTATGGCTACACCTTC
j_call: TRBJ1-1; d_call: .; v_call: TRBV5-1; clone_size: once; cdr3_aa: CASSQNPQGLNTEAFF; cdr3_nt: TGCGCCAGCAGCCAAAATCCCCAGGGGCTGAACACTGAAGCTTTCTTT
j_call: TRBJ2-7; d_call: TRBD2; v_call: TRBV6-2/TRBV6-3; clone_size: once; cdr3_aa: CASSYFRGAYEQYF; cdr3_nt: TGTGCCAGCAGTTACTTTCGGGGGGCCTACGAGCAGTACTTC
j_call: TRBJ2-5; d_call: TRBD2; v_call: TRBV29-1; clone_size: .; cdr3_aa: CSVEDWSSGPRETQYF; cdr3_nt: TGCAGCGTTGAAGATTGGTCTAGCGGGCCCCGAGAGACCCAGTACTTC
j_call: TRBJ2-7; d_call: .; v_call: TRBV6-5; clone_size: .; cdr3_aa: CASSLYGQPLGYF; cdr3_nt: TGTGCCAGCAGTCTTTACGGACAGCCTTTGGGTTACTTC